The 21 T cell receptor beta chains in this list originate from one sample, sequenced in a study of PD-1 blockade in classical Hodgkin lymphoma. The repertoire was sequenced with immunoSEQ multiplex PCR; TCRdb's copy has only in-frame clones and lacks some. The repertoire includes over 25,000 clones, approximately 72% of them detected once, and approximately 3.6% sits in the top ten. Time point indicated: cycle 4 day 1 (C4D1), after 6 weeks of nivolumab. All patients relapsed after autologous stem cell transplantation, and brentuximab vedotin exposure varied. The sequencing here drew on peripheral blood mononuclear cells (PBMCs), taken before the fourth cycle of nivolumab. These TCRs come from a human donor with classical Hodgkin lymphoma.

This clone was detected only once. The rearrangement uses TRBV6-1 and TRBJ1-4; D is perhaps TRBD1 (5 bases). The CDR3 loop spans 14 amino acids. Deletions cut 4 bases from V and 13 bases from J, with 19 bases between. CDR1 and CDR2 from the germline V gene are MNHNS and SASEGT. CDR3 sequence: CASSALIQGWGLFF. CDR3 coding DNA: TGTGCCAGCAGTGCCTTGATTCAGGGTTGGGGACTGTTTTTT.

The chain couples TRBV30 to TRBJ2-4; D is unclear. The CDR3 sequence is 11 residues long. Per germline, CDR1 GTSNPN and CDR2 SVGIG (reference sequence). Trimming pared 3 bases from V and 6 bases from J, leaving 6 bases between. The CDR3 spells CAWRQRNIQYF. The CDR3 DNA reads TGTGCCTGGAGACAGAGAAACATTCAGTACTTC.

The gene calls are TRBV6-6 and TRBJ2-5, with a tentative D call TRBD1 (8 bases). From germline, CDR1 is MNHNY and CDR2 SVGAGI (reference sequence). The ends were cut back, 8 bases at V and 5 bases at J, with 21 bases in the middle. CDR3 length equals 15 residues. The CDR3 here is CASGGVGQVGETQYF. The CDR3 region has the DNA TGTGCCAGCGGGGGGGTGGGACAGGTAGGGGAGACCCAGTACTTC.

The CDR3, as DNA: TGTGCCAGCAGTGAAGGGACATCCGAAAAACTGTTTTTT. Amino acid sequence: CASSEGTSEKLFF. The chain couples TRBV6-1 to TRBJ1-4; maybe TRBD1 (5 bases). CDR1 and CDR2 from the germline V gene are MNHNS and SASEGT. The CDR3 spans 13 residues. V was trimmed by 1 base and J by 8 bases, leaving 8 bases between them.

V and J are TRBV23-1 and TRBJ1-1; TRBD1 matches at 10 bases. TRBV23-1 is identified as an open reading frame with a role that is uncertain. Unmatched junction bases numbered 6, after V lost 4 bases and J lost 4 bases. This CDR3 has 15 amino acids. CDR3 protein: CASSPRDRGGTEAFF. In DNA form, the CDR3 reads TGCGCCAGCAGTCCTCGGGACAGGGGTGGCACTGAAGCTTTCTTT.

The gene calls are TRBV19 and TRBJ2-1; possibly TRBD2 for D (6 bases). There are 14 residues in the CDR3. CDR1 LNHDA and CDR2 SQIVND come from the germline V gene (reference sequence). Trimming took 5 bases from V and 2 from J, leaving 10 bases between them. For the CDR3, the DNA is TGTGCCAGTAGTGATAGCGGTCCCTACAATGAGCAGTTCTTC. Translation: CASSDSGPYNEQFF.

In its sample, this clone was seen a few times. This chain links TRBV4-2 with TRBJ2-7; D not resolved. This CDR3 comprises 16 residues. CDR1 is LGHNA and CDR2 is YNFKEQ in the germline V gene. The V gene lost 2 bases and the J gene lost 2 bases, with 16 bases spanning the gap. In DNA, the CDR3 is TGTGCCAGCAGCCAAACGACCGGCGGTCGGACCTACGAGCAGTACTTC. Protein sequence: CASSQTTGGRTYEQYF.

V and J are TRBV19 and TRBJ2-2; TRBD1 matches 11 bases. Trimming at V came to 7 bases and at J to 4 bases, leaving 8 bases not matched to a gene. The CDR3 consists of 16 residues. The germline V gene encodes CDR1 LNHDA and CDR2 SQIVND (reference sequence). The CDR3 spells CASTVRGTGGTGELFF. Written as DNA, the CDR3 is TGTGCCAGTACCGTCAGAGGGACAGGGGGCACCGGGGAGCTGTTTTTT.

This CDR3 reads CASSLMGTGSNEQFF. DNA for the CDR3: TGTGCCAGCAGCTTAATGGGGACAGGGTCCAATGAGCAGTTCTTC. The J gene is TRBJ2-1, the V gene TRBV7-2, with 9 bases matching TRBD1. J gave up 6 bases and V 2 bases, and 5 bases lay outside the gene matches. Germline V lookup: CDR1 SGHTA, CDR2 FQGNSA. The CDR3 runs 15 residues. Full variable domain (rest looked up from reference TRBV7-2 and TRBJ2-1): GAGVSQSPSNKVTEKGKDVELRCDPISGHTALYWYRQSLGQGLEFLIYFQGNSAPDKSGLPSDRFSAERTGGSVSTLTIQRTQQEDSAVYLCASSLMGTGSNEQFFGPGTRLTVL.

CDR3 residues: CARSLGTNSGNTIYF. In nucleotides, the CDR3 is TGTGCCAGAAGCTTGGGCACCAACTCTGGAAACACCATATATTTT. The chain recombines TRBV5-3 with TRBJ1-3; no clear D. TRBV5-3 belongs to the ORF category, with a function that is uncertain. The V and J ends lost 0 bases and 0 bases respectively, with 7 bases between them. This CDR3 contains 15 residues.

This clone showed up just a few times. V gene TRBV2 combines with J gene TRBJ1-5, with D hard to call. The CDR3 extends over 14 amino acids. Germline loops: CDR1 SNHLY, CDR2 FYNNEI. V lost 4 bases, J lost 3 bases, and 10 bases lay in between. The CDR3 sequence: CASSVLGVNQPQHF. CDR3 DNA sequence: TGTGCCAGCAGTGTACTCGGGGTCAATCAGCCCCAGCATTTT. The full variable domain, with the rest looked up from reference TRBV2 and TRBJ1-5, is EPEVTQTPSHQVTQMGQEVILRCVPISNHLYFYWYRQILGQKVEFLVSFYNNEISEKSEIFDDQFSVERPDGSNFTLKIRSTKLEDSAMYFCASSVLGVNQPQHFGDGTRLSIL.

The J gene is TRBJ2-5, the V gene TRBV5-4, with D tentatively TRBD2 (5 bases). The CDR3 covers 14 residues. Germline V gives CDR1 SGHNT, CDR2 YYREEE (reference sequence). The V gene lost 4 bases and the J gene lost 4 bases, with 14 bases spanning the gap. The CDR3 here is CASSPGSSRETQYF. The CDR3 coding sequence is TGTGCCAGCAGCCCGGGATCCAGCCGAGAGACCCAGTACTTC.

The CDR3 loop reads CATSNQYEQYF. For the CDR3, the DNA is TGTGCCACCAGCAACCAGTACGAGCAGTACTTC. The gene calls are TRBV15 and TRBJ2-7; D ambiguous. Per germline, CDR1 LNHNV and CDR2 YYDKDF (reference sequence). This CDR3 region has 11 residues. Trimming shortened V by 4 bases and J by 4 bases, and 5 bases separated the two germline ends.

The J gene is TRBJ1-1, the V gene TRBV14, with D possibly TRBD1 on 5 matching bases. The CDR3 runs to 14 residues. V lost 4 bases and J 3 bases, leaving 12 bases between the germline ends. Per the germline V gene, CDR1 is SGHDN and CDR2 is FVKESK. This CDR3 reads CASSRQTAYTEAFF. The CDR3 coding sequence is TGTGCCAGCAGCCGCCAGACAGCTTACACTGAAGCTTTCTTT.

The genes are TRBV15 and TRBJ2-3; 9 bases line up with TRBD1. With V trimmed by 3 bases and J by 0 bases, 4 bases remained unmatched. This CDR3 has 16 residues. The germline gives CDR1 LNHNV, CDR2 YYDKDF (reference sequence). The CDR3 here is CATSREGQGSTDTQYF. CDR3 DNA sequence: TGTGCCACCAGCAGGGAGGGACAGGGTAGCACAGATACGCAGTATTTT.

This clone was observed a few times. CDR3 coding DNA: TGTGCCAGCAGCCCGAGTCGGGACACATTGAACACTGAAGCTTTCTTT. Translating gives CASSPSRDTLNTEAFF. The rearrangement links TRBV11-2 to TRBJ1-1, with D possibly matching TRBD1 (6 bases). V lost 5 bases, J lost 0 bases, and 16 bases lay in between. Germline-derived CDR1 and CDR2 are SGHAT and FQNNGV. CDR3 length: 16 amino acids. The whole variable domain, remainder taken from reference TRBV11-2 and TRBJ1-1, is EAGVAQSPRYKIIEKRQSVAFWCNPISGHATLYWYQQILGQGPKLLIQFQNNGVVDDSQLPKDRFSAERLKGVDSTLKIQPAKLEDSAVYLCASSPSRDTLNTEAFFGQGTRLTVV.

The chain joins TRBV4-2 to TRBJ2-7; D ambiguous. Trimming removed 4 bases from V and 2 bases from J, with 15 bases in between. This CDR3 region has 15 residues. The V gene's germline CDR1 is LGHNA and CDR2 YNFKEQ. The CDR3 sequence: CASSPSGPDTYEQYF. CDR3 nucleotide sequence: TGTGCCAGCAGCCCATCCGGACCAGATACCTACGAGCAGTACTTC.

V and J are TRBV4-2 and TRBJ1-2, with D hard to call. Per germline, CDR1 LGHNA and CDR2 YNFKEQ. The CDR3 is 12 amino acids. V lost 0 bases, J lost 5 bases, and 4 bases lay in between. The CDR3 sequence is CASSQESYGYTF. Written as DNA, the CDR3 is TGTGCCAGCAGCCAAGAATCATATGGCTACACCTTC.

This chain links TRBV19 with TRBJ2-2; TRBD1 might be the D (5 bases). The CDR3 is made up of 15 amino acids. V gave up 6 bases and J gave up 7 bases, with 18 bases separating them. Germline V gene data show CDR1 as LNHDA and CDR2 as SQIVND (reference sequence). The CDR3 loop reads CASSLLREPNGELFF. The CDR3 nucleotides read TGTGCCAGTAGCCTCCTCAGGGAACCCAACGGGGAGCTGTTTTTT.

The chain has TRBV6-1 and TRBJ1-1; no definite D call. Trimming stripped 9 bases from V and 6 bases from J, with 17 bases between. CDR1 is MNHNS and CDR2 is SASEGT in the germline V gene. CDR3 length equals 13 residues. CDR3 in amino acids: CASEEVLRAEAFF. DNA for the CDR3: TGTGCCAGTGAGGAAGTCCTTCGAGCTGAAGCTTTCTTT.

This chain links TRBV7-9 with TRBJ2-5; D is unclear. CDR3 length: 13 residues. V lost 6 bases and J 3 bases, leaving 11 bases between the germline ends. The germline CDR1 and CDR2 sequences are SEHNR and FQNEAQ (reference sequence). For the CDR3, the DNA is TGTGCCAGCAGAGTGGGAATGGAAGAGACCCAGTACTTC. Translated: CASRVGMEETQYF. The full variable domain, its missing parts supplied by reference TRBV7-9 and TRBJ2-5, is DTGVSQNPRHKITKRGQNVTFRCDPISEHNRLYWYRQTLGQGPEFLTYFQNEAQLEKSRLLSDRFSAERPKGSFSTLEIQRTEQGDSAMYLCASRVGMEETQYFGPGTRLLVL.